The 3 T cell receptor beta chains in this list originate from one sample, sequenced in a study of T-cell memory formation after mild COVID-19. From the 5' RACE reads, TCRdb called clonotypes with MiXCR, one entry per CDR3 protein. The sample lists fewer than 450,000 distinct CDR3 sequences, 20% to 25% seen once, with 8.5% to 10% in the top ten. Specimen: PBMCs or a T cell subset sorted from them (not recorded which). These receptor sequences come from an adult woman who had mild COVID-19 (a few samples of this study predate the infection). Cell type and time point are not known.

The chain employs TRBV6-2 or TRBV6-3 and TRBJ1-6; 10 positions agree with TRBD1. The CDR3 totals 15 residues. Germline trimming cut 0 bases from V and 12 bases from J; bases unmatched to any gene: 5. CDR1 and CDR2 from the germline V gene are MNHEY and SVGEGT. The CDR3 spells CASSYSGQGYGPLHF. In DNA, the CDR3 is TGTGCCAGCAGTTACTCGGGACAGGGGTACGGACCCCTCCACTTT.

CDR3 residues: CASSYTFDKGHYYEQYF. In DNA, the CDR3 is TGTGCCAGCAGTTACACTTTTGATAAGGGACACTACTACGAGCAGTACTTC. The V and J genes are TRBV6-2 or TRBV6-3 and TRBJ2-7; tentative D call: TRBD1 (6 bases). This CDR3 is built from 17 residues. The V and J ends lost 2 bases and 3 bases respectively, with 20 bases between them. The germline CDR1 and CDR2 sequences are MNHEY and SVGEGT.

The chain has TRBV9 and TRBJ1-2, with D maybe TRBD1 (6 bases). Germline CDR1 reads SGDLS; CDR2 reads YYNGEE. This CDR3 spans 15 amino acids. Between the trimmed V and J ends, which lost 4 bases and 0 bases, there was a span of 13 bases. The CDR3 region is CASSTYREANYGYTF. CDR3 sequence (DNA): TGTGCCAGCAGCACTTACAGGGAAGCTAACTATGGCTACACCTTC.